A selection of T cell receptor beta chains follows, all from one sample in a study of T cells in Graves' hyperthyroidism and ophthalmopathy. TCRdb re-called the multiplex PCR reads through MiXCR, storing one row per CDR3 protein. Of about 200,000 distinct CDR3 sequences listed, around 17% are singletons. The sample was blood. Source of these receptors: a man in his forties with Graves' hyperthyroidism. The CDR3 runs from the conserved cysteine through the conserved F or W. D genes are given only for firm matches. The listing skips clone size in some rows; elsewhere it reads once, few, many or a size class.

abundance	v_gene	d_gene	j_gene	CDR3nt	CDR3aa
few	TRBV15	.	TRBJ1-5	TGTGCCACCAGCAGGATAGGACGTAATAGCAATCAGCCCCAGCATTTT	CATSRIGRNSNQPQHF
few	TRBV12-3/TRBV12-4	.	TRBJ2-7	TGTGCCAGCAGCCCTAGAGAAGAGGGGACCTACGAGCAGTACTTC	CASSPREEGTYEQYF
few	TRBV18	.	TRBJ1-1	TGTGCCAGCTCACCTATAGAGTCTGGGAACACTGAAGCTTTCTTT	CASSPIESGNTEAFF
many	TRBV27	.	TRBJ2-1	TGTGCCAGCATCTCCCAGGGGCGGATTGAGCAGTTCTTC	CASISQGRIEQFF
few	TRBV9	.	TRBJ1-1	TGTGCCAGCAGCGTGGGGGCTCAGAGGACTGAAGCTTTCTTT	CASSVGAQRTEAFF
many	TRBV20-1	.	TRBJ1-5	TGCAGTGCCACCTCCGGGGAAACGCCCCAGCATTTT	CSATSGETPQHF
many	TRBV3-2	.	TRBJ1-3	TGTGCCAGCAGCCAGGGGACGGAGAGCTCTGGAAACACCATATATTTT	CASSQGTESSGNTIYF
.	TRBV2	.	TRBJ2-2	TGTGCCAGCGGTATGGCAGGGTCATCGGGGGAGCTGTTTTTT	CASGMAGSSGELFF
few	TRBV29-1	.	TRBJ1-1	TGCAGCGTTGAAGAATTAGGGGCTGATGCTTTCTTT	CSVEELGADAFF
many	TRBV28	.	TRBJ1-1	TGTGCCAGCAGGAAACCGGGCATGATCCCTGAAGCTTTCTTT	CASRKPGMIPEAFF
many	TRBV2	TRBD2	TRBJ2-5	TGTGCCAGCAGTGAAGCCAGCGGGGGCCAAGAGACCCAGTACTTC	CASSEASGGQETQYF
many	TRBV2	.	TRBJ1-2	TGTGCCAGCACGGATAACTATGGCTACACCTTC	CASTDNYGYTF
many	TRBV29-1	TRBD1	TRBJ2-1	TGCAGCGTTGAAATGGGACAGGGGGCCCCATACAATGAGCAGTTCTTC	CSVEMGQGAPYNEQFF
many	TRBV7-9	.	TRBJ2-3	TGTGCCAGCAGCCCGACTAGCACAGATACGCAGTATTTT	CASSPTSTDTQYF
many	TRBV30	.	TRBJ1-4	TGTGCCTGGAACAAGGGGACTAATGAAAAACTGTTTTTT	CAWNKGTNEKLFF
.	TRBV4-3	.	TRBJ1-1	TGCGCCAGCAGCCAAGATTTAGGGGATGCTGAAGCTTTCTTT	CASSQDLGDAEAFF
many	TRBV30	.	TRBJ2-7	TGTGCCTGGAGTGTAGGCTACGAGCAGTACTTC	CAWSVGYEQYF
many	TRBV6-5	TRBD2	TRBJ2-5	TGTGCCAGCAGTTACACTAGCGGGGGTCAGGAGACCCAGTACTTC	CASSYTSGGQETQYF
many	TRBV20-1	.	TRBJ1-1	TGCAGTGCTAGAGAACCACTGGGGGCGAACACTGAAGCTTTCTTT	CSAREPLGANTEAFF
many	TRBV2	.	TRBJ1-2	TGTGCCAGCAGTGAACCCCTGTCTCGCTATGGCTACACCTTC	CASSEPLSRYGYTF
many	TRBV5-6	.	TRBJ2-7	TGTGCCAGCAGCCCCGGATGGGGCGGCCAGTACGAGCAGTACTTC	CASSPGWGGQYEQYF
many	TRBV7-3	.	TRBJ1-6	TGTGCCAGCAGCTTAAGCGGGGTCAATTCACCCCTCCACTTT	CASSLSGVNSPLHF
many	TRBV6-1	.	TRBJ2-3	TGTGCCAGCAGCCAGACATATTCTAGCACAGATACGCAGTATTTT	CASSQTYSSTDTQYF
many	TRBV7-2	.	TRBJ2-5	TGTGCCAGCAGCTTAGGTCGCGGGGAGACCCAGTACTTC	CASSLGRGETQYF
few	TRBV11-2	TRBD1	TRBJ2-4	TGTGCCAGCAGCACCGGGACAGGGGGCATGTGGAAAAACATTCAGTACTTC	CASSTGTGGMWKNIQYF
few	TRBV15	.	TRBJ1-2	TGTGCCACCAGCAGGGATGCGGACCGCAGCCATGGCTACACCTTC	CATSRDADRSHGYTF
.	TRBV7-2	.	TRBJ2-7	TGTGCCAGCAGGCAAACCGGGACATTGGATTACGAGCAGTACTTC	CASRQTGTLDYEQYF
.	TRBV7-9	.	TRBJ2-3	TGTGCCAGCAGCTTTGGAGGGAGGAGTACAGATACGCAGTATTTT	CASSFGGRSTDTQYF
many	TRBV6-1	TRBD1	TRBJ1-1	TGTGCCAGCAGCGCAACGGGACAGGGATTTAAGAACACTGAAGCTTTCTTT	CASSATGQGFKNTEAFF
many	TRBV6-2/TRBV6-3	TRBD2	TRBJ2-7	TGTGCCAGCACGTCCGGGACTAGCGGGGCGTACGAGCAGTACTTC	CASTSGTSGAYEQYF
many	TRBV20-1	.	TRBJ2-3	TGCAGTGCTAGAAACACCATTAGCACAGATACGCAGTATTTT	CSARNTISTDTQYF
few	TRBV2	TRBD1	TRBJ1-4	TGTGCCAGCCTCAAGTTAGGGGGCGATAATGAAAAACTGTTTTTT	CASLKLGGDNEKLFF
many	TRBV6-2/TRBV6-3	TRBD1	TRBJ1-5	TGTGCCAGCAGTTACAATTGGAGGACAGGGGGCTTTAGCAATCAGCCCCAGCATTTT	CASSYNWRTGGFSNQPQHF
few	TRBV5-8	.	TRBJ2-1	TGTGCCAGCAGTGGGGGGGCGGCTTCCTACAATGAGCAGTTCTTC	CASSGGAASYNEQFF
.	TRBV19	.	TRBJ1-4	TGTGCCAGTAGTATTGGAGCAACTAATGAAAAACTGTTTTTT	CASSIGATNEKLFF
few	TRBV20-1	TRBD2	TRBJ2-3	TGCAGTGCTAGTAGGCTAGCGGAGAGCACAGATACGCAGTATTTT	CSASRLAESTDTQYF
.	TRBV7-2	.	TRBJ1-1	TGTGCCAGCAGCTTAGGTATTTTGACAGAAGCTTTCTTT	CASSLGILTEAFF
many	TRBV2	.	TRBJ2-2	TGTGCCAGCAAGAAAGATGGGGCCACCGGGGAGCTGTTTTTT	CASKKDGATGELFF
many	TRBV7-2	.	TRBJ1-6	TGTGCCAGCAGCTTATCAAGTAATTCACCCCTCCACTTT	CASSLSSNSPLHF
many	TRBV20-1	.	TRBJ2-1	TGCAGTGCCCGCGCCCCGTGGTCAGGAAACAATGAGCAGTTCTTC	CSARAPWSGNNEQFF
many	TRBV20-1	.	TRBJ2-3	TGCAGTGCTCCCCTCCGCACAGATACGCAGTATTTT	CSAPLRTDTQYF
many	TRBV15	.	TRBJ2-7	TGTGCCACCAGCAGCCTCCGAGGGGGCGAGCAGTACTTC	CATSSLRGGEQYF
few	TRBV15	.	TRBJ1-6	TGTGCCACCAGCTGGGTCCGGTCCAGATATAATTCACCCCTCCACTTT	CATSWVRSRYNSPLHF
many	TRBV5-1	.	TRBJ2-5	TGCGCCAGCAGCCTCCAACTAGCTGCGGAGACCCAGTACTTC	CASSLQLAAETQYF
many	TRBV12-5	.	TRBJ2-5	TGTGCTAGTGGTTATTGGACGGGGGAGACCCAGTACTTC	CASGYWTGETQYF
many	TRBV4-3	.	TRBJ1-2	TGCGCCAGCAGCCAAGTAGTCTACTATGGCTACACCTTC	CASSQVVYYGYTF
many	TRBV10-3	.	TRBJ2-7	TGTGCCATCAGTGACGATATCGACGAGCAGTACTTC	CAISDDIDEQYF
many	TRBV11-2	.	TRBJ2-4	TGTGCCAGCAGGCTCGAGGGGCGCAACATTCAGTACTTC	CASRLEGRNIQYF
few	TRBV7-2	.	TRBJ1-4	TGTGCCAGCAGCTTAGGGCAGAATGAAAAACTGTTTTTT	CASSLGQNEKLFF
many	TRBV27	TRBD1	TRBJ2-1	TGTGCCAGCACTCCGCGGACAGGGGGCCATGAGCAGTTCTTC	CASTPRTGGHEQFF
few	TRBV6-2/TRBV6-3	TRBD1	TRBJ2-7	TGTGCCAGCAGAGGCCCGGGACAGGGTTTTGAGCAGTACTTC	CASRGPGQGFEQYF
many	TRBV11-2	.	TRBJ2-1	TGTGCCAGCAGCTTACCCCTTCCGGGGCCCCCGGGCGATGAGCAGTTCTTC	CASSLPLPGPPGDEQFF
many	TRBV2	.	TRBJ2-3	TGTGCCAGCACTACCGGGGGGCGGGGAGATACGCAGTATTTT	CASTTGGRGDTQYF
many	TRBV2	.	TRBJ2-5	TGTGCCAGCAGCAAACAAGAGACCCAGTACTTC	CASSKQETQYF
many	TRBV11-2	.	TRBJ1-1	TGTGCCAGCAGCCCCGTAGGTGGCACTGAAGCTTTCTTT	CASSPVGGTEAFF
.	TRBV29-1	.	TRBJ1-4	TGCAGCGCGGTTATGACTGAAAAACTGTTTTTT	CSAVMTEKLFF
many	TRBV7-8	TRBD1	TRBJ1-1	TGTGCCAGCAGAAAAGGGGGCTTGAACACTGAAGCTTTCTTT	CASRKGGLNTEAFF
few	TRBV11-3	TRBD1	TRBJ1-2	TGTGCCAGCAGCCAGGAATCCGGGACAGCCTATGGCTACACCTTC	CASSQESGTAYGYTF
.	TRBV30	.	TRBJ1-5	TGTGCCTGGGCTGGGACACACAATCAGCCCCAGCATTTT	CAWAGTHNQPQHF